This T cell receptor beta chain stems from a study of blood T cell repertoires in COVID-19. Study context: Specimens from acute and convalescent COVID-19 originated in the United States, Italy and Spain. From T cells, B-cell-depleted T cells, or PBMCs came the material, which was cDNA or gDNA.

Original processing methods: Amplification of reference gene primers was used by the study to estimate nucleated cell counts. TCRdb's table, derived via immunoSEQ multiplex PCR, lists solely in-frame clones and lacks some. V, J and clone size derive from that table, while D and trimming were established from the DNA sequence. This sample has about 54,000 clones; 81% occur once, and the top ten carry 5.3%. Germline loops: CDR1 SEHNR, CDR2 FQNEAQ (reference sequence). The CDR3 spans 14 residues. Trimming took 7 bases from V and 1 from J, leaving 13 bases between them. This sequence joins TRBV7-9 and TRBJ1-1; the D is unclear. The sample taken for sequencing was peripheral blood. The sequence was obtained from a woman aged 55-70 years with acute or convalescent COVID-19. The CDR3: CASIKSGTNTEAFF. The CDR3 nucleotides read TGTGCCAGCATCAAATCTGGCACGAACACTGAAGCTTTCTTT. The variable domain in full, with the rest retrieved from reference TRBV7-9 and TRBJ1-1, is DTGVSQNPRHKITKRGQNVTFRCDPISEHNRLYWYRQTLGQGPEFLTYFQNEAQLEKSRLLSDRFSAERPKGSFSTLEIQRTEQGDSAMYLCASIKSGTNTEAFFGQGTRLTVV.